Following are 18 T cell receptor beta chains from one sample sequenced in a study of identical twins (dated by TCRdb to the mid-2010s). The receptor library was made with 5' RACE. Sequencing was carried out with an Illumina HiSeq 2000. The public reads were quality trimmed at Q25 with fastp and then assembled into clones with MiXCR by TCRdb, keeping productive beta chains. When rows share a CDR3 protein, they turn into one entry using the most common DNA and genes. The sample table records hundreds of thousands of distinct CDR3 sequences; approximately 13% of these occur just once. The ten largest clonotypes hold just over 7% of the sample. The same data also went into a second study, on yellow fever vaccine responses in identical twins.

The sample comprised CD8+ T cells sorted from blood. Receptors originate from a woman between 18 and 29 years old in good health.

In this sample, this clonotype turned up a few times. The chain employs TRBV5-6 and TRBJ2-1; a possible D gene is TRBD1 (6 bases). Germline V gene sequence: CDR1 SGHDT, CDR2 YYEEEE. The V gene lost 1 base and the J gene lost 5 bases, with 25 bases spanning the gap. The CDR3 length is 19 residues. CDR3 coding DNA: TGTGCCAGCAGCTTGCTTTCTCGGTACGACAGGCCAAGGGACAATGAGCAGTTCTTC. It is translated as CASSLLSRYDRPRDNEQFF.

A few counts support this clonotype. The chain uses TRBV3-1 and TRBJ2-7, with unresolved D. V lost 2 bases and J 0 bases, leaving 5 bases between the germline ends. This CDR3 spans 13 amino acids. From germline, CDR1 is LGHDT and CDR2 YNNKEL (reference sequence). The CDR3 reads CASSQIDSYEQYF. The CDR3 coding sequence is TGTGCCAGCAGCCAAATAGACTCCTACGAGCAGTACTTC.

This chain links TRBV7-6 with TRBJ2-3, with D uncertain. The V gene's germline CDR1 is SGHVS and CDR2 FNYEAQ. Trimming left V 3 bases short and J 1 base short, with 11 bases between. The CDR3 has 15 amino acids. The CDR3 sequence: CASSLEPSGTDTQYF. The CDR3 nucleotides are TGTGCCAGCAGCTTGGAGCCTAGTGGCACAGATACGCAGTATTTT.

Only a few counts were recorded for this clonotype. The chain couples TRBV9 to TRBJ2-7, with 9 bases that match TRBD1. The germline gives CDR1 SGDLS, CDR2 YYNGEE. Trimming removed 4 bases from V and 3 bases from J; junction bases left unmatched: 8. The CDR3 runs to 15 residues. Here the CDR3 reads CASSPGTGLFYEQYF. The CDR3 DNA reads TGTGCCAGCAGCCCAGGGACAGGGTTGTTCTACGAGCAGTACTTC.

The table lists this clonotype with a few counts. The chain carries TRBV4-2 and TRBJ2-1; D is ambiguous. The CDR3 has 14 residues. Trimming pared 1 base from V and 6 bases from J, leaving 10 bases between. Germline-derived CDR1 and CDR2 are LGHNA and YNFKEQ. As DNA, the CDR3 is TGTGCCAGCAGCCAAGGAATTAGTACCAATGAGCAGTTCTTC. Amino acid sequence: CASSQGISTNEQFF.

The rearrangement links TRBV9 to TRBJ2-1; D might be TRBD2 (5 bases). The V end lost 3 bases, the J end lost 5 bases, and 12 bases lay between the germline ends. This CDR3 has 14 residues. CDR1 SGDLS and CDR2 YYNGEE come from the germline V gene. CDR3 region: CASSAEGGNNEQFF. The CDR3 region has the DNA TGTGCCAGCAGCGCAGAAGGAGGAAACAATGAGCAGTTCTTC.

This clonotype has only a few counts. The chain couples TRBV4-2 to TRBJ1-2; 7 bases are shared with TRBD1. CDR3 length: 15 amino acids. Germline V gene data show CDR1 as LGHNA and CDR2 as YNFKEQ. After removal of 3 bases from V and 0 bases from J, the junction contained 4 bases not matched to a gene. The CDR3 loop is CASSQNGQANYGYTF. The CDR3 DNA is TGTGCCAGCAGCCAGAACGGACAGGCTAACTATGGCTACACCTTC.

V gene TRBV10-2 combines with J gene TRBJ2-7; D may be TRBD2 (6 bases). Trimming took 6 bases from V and 6 from J, leaving 9 bases between them. CDR3 size: 11 residues. CDR1 is WSHSY, CDR2 SAAADI, per germline. CDR3 loop: CASRDSGEQYV. CDR3 sequence (DNA): TGCGCCAGCAGAGATAGCGGCGAGCAGTACGTC.

The chain recombines TRBV28 with TRBJ2-1, with 9 positions matching TRBD1. CDR3 length equals 15 residues. CDR1 MDHEN and CDR2 SYDVKM come from the germline V gene. J gave up 9 bases and V 7 bases, and 13 bases lay outside the gene matches. This CDR3 reads CASKRVQGARFEQFF. CDR3 in DNA: TGTGCCAGCAAAAGGGTACAGGGGGCGAGGTTTGAGCAGTTCTTC.

The rearrangement joins TRBV29-1 to TRBJ2-1; tentatively, D is TRBD1 or TRBD2 (5 bases each). This CDR3 is 11 amino acids long. Trimming removed 4 bases at V and 12 bases at J, with 13 bases between. Per germline, CDR1 SQVTM and CDR2 ANQGSEA. The CDR3 is CSVVGDYGQFF. The CDR3, as DNA: TGCAGCGTTGTGGGGGATTACGGGCAGTTCTTC.

The rearrangement uses TRBV5-1 and TRBJ1-1, with a weak D call TRBD1 (6 bases). The germline gives CDR1 SGHRS, CDR2 YFSETQ. This CDR3 contains 15 residues. Trimming cost V 4 bases and J 4 bases, with 17 bases left between them. The CDR3: CASSQTGGAGTEAFF. For the CDR3, the DNA is TGCGCCAGCAGCCAAACTGGGGGGGCAGGCACTGAAGCTTTCTTT.

Many counts were recorded for this clonotype. The rearrangement joins TRBV9 to TRBJ1-2, with 7 bases identical to TRBD1. Germline V CDR1 and CDR2: SGDLS, YYNGEE. V trimming: 7 bases; J trimming: 4 bases; junction bases outside the gene matches: 4. The CDR3 spans 12 residues. DNA for the CDR3: TGTGCCAGCGCGACAGGGACCTATGGCTACACCTTC. Its translation is CASATGTYGYTF.

This clonotype has a count of ten or more. This sequence joins TRBV25-1 and TRBJ1-1; 7 nucleotides line up with TRBD1. After removal of 5 bases from V and 0 bases from J, the junction contained 9 bases not matched to a gene. Germline V gene data show CDR1 as MGHDK and CDR2 as SYGVNS. The length of the CDR3 is 16 residues. CDR3 protein: CASSHIRQGVNTEAFF. The CDR3 DNA reads TGTGCCAGCAGTCACATCCGACAGGGCGTGAACACTGAAGCTTTCTTT. The full variable domain, completed using reference TRBV25-1 and TRBJ1-1, is EADIYQTPRYLVIGTGKKITLECSQTMGHDKMYWYQQDPGMELHLIHYSYGVNSTEKGDLSSESTVSRIRTEHFPLTLESARPSHTSQYLCASSHIRQGVNTEAFFGQGTRLTVV.

V gene TRBV7-9 combines with J gene TRBJ1-6, with TRBD1 matching over 8 bases. CDR3 size: 14 residues. CDR1 is SEHNR, CDR2 FQNEAQ, per germline (reference sequence). The V gene end was trimmed by 6 bases and the J gene end by 10 bases; junction bases not matched to a gene: 8. DNA of the CDR3: TGTGCCAGCAGTTTGGACAGGGTGATCTCACCCCTCCACTTT. Translation: CASSLDRVISPLHF.

This clonotype was picked up a small number of times. The J gene is TRBJ1-5, the V gene TRBV12-3 or TRBV12-4, with D tentatively TRBD1 (6 bases). V was shortened by 4 bases and J by 4 bases, with 11 bases between the two germline ends. This CDR3 has 14 amino acids. The chain's CDR3 is CASSSDSSNQPQHF. The DNA of the CDR3 is TGTGCCAGCAGTTCGGACAGCAGTAATCAGCCCCAGCATTTT.

J is TRBJ2-7 and V is TRBV13; 9 bases match TRBD1. CDR3 length equals 13 residues. The ends lost 5 bases at V and 7 bases at J; junction bases unmatched: 6. Germline V gene data show CDR1 as PRHDT and CDR2 as FYEKMQ (reference sequence). CDR3 in DNA: TGTGCCAGCAGCCTGGGGACAGGGAGGGAGCAGTACGTC. Encoded protein: CASSLGTGREQYV.

This sequence joins TRBV27 and TRBJ1-2, with D uncertain. CDR1 and CDR2 from the germline V gene are MNHEY and SMNVEV (reference sequence). The V and J ends lost 7 bases and 2 bases respectively, with 11 bases between them. The CDR3 consists of 13 residues. Here the CDR3 DNA reads TGTGCCAGCAAAATTGGGGAAAACTATGGCTACACCTTC. This encodes CASKIGENYGYTF.

This chain connects TRBV4-1 to TRBJ2-7; D gene unclear. Germline assignment: CDR1 MGHRA and CDR2 YSYEKL. Between the trimmed V and J ends, which lost 1 base and 0 bases, there was a span of 7 bases. This CDR3 contains 14 residues. CDR3 region: CASSQGPGSYEQYV. The CDR3 DNA follows: TGCGCCAGCAGCCAAGGACCGGGCTCCTACGAGCAGTACGTC.